The source of this T cell receptor beta chain is a study of identical twins' blood T cells. Whole-study context: About six alpha and about 6 beta libraries together yielded some 50 million reads.

TCR cDNA libraries came from RNA via a modified published protocol. MiXCR, run by TCRdb on the 5' RACE reads, gives a single entry per CDR3 protein. This table holds about 370,000 distinct CDR3 sequences, under 30% found once. Three pairs of healthy female monozygous twins were the donors. Germline CDR1 is SGDLS and CDR2 is YYNGEE. V lost 0 bases to trimming and J lost 1 base; unmatched junction nucleotides: 8. The CDR3 spans 18 residues. The V call is TRBV9, the J call TRBJ2-5; 11 bases map to TRBD2. Material: PBMCs. The source of this sequence is a woman between 18 and 49 years old in good health. The CDR3 coding sequence is TGTGCCAGCAGCGTAGTGGGGGGCCTAGCGGGGGGCCAAGAGACCCAGTACTTC. As protein: CASSVVGGLAGGQETQYF.